This passage covers 13 T cell receptor beta chains from one sample sequenced in a study of neurological immune-mediated disorders. MiXCR was run by TCRdb on the 5' RACE reads, yielding one entry per CDR3 protein. The sample holds around 16,000 distinct CDR3 sequences, roughly 9% seen once. The sequenced sample was CD8+ T cells from blood. Every receptor here comes from a man between 50 and 59 years old in good health.

Concerning this clonotype itself: This may be a read error: a much more frequent sequence differs by one nucleotide. The chain couples TRBV4-3 to TRBJ2-7; the D gene is possibly TRBD2 (6 bases). V was cut by 1 base and J by 2 bases, with 12 bases left in between. Germline V gene data show CDR1 as LGHNA and CDR2 as YSLEER. This CDR3 is built from 15 residues. The CDR3 protein is CASSQGDSGTYEQYF. CDR3 nucleotides: TGCGCCAGCAGCCAAGGGGATAGCGGAACCTACGAGCAGTACTTC.

This clonotype came up many times. This chain uses TRBV9 with TRBJ2-1, with TRBD2 matching 7 bases. Germline-derived CDR1 and CDR2 are SGDLS and YYNGEE. This CDR3 is built from 13 residues. Germline trimming cut 4 bases from V and 9 bases from J; bases unmatched to any gene: 7. As DNA, the CDR3 is TGTGCCAGCAGCCCGTGGGGGGAGGGTGAGCAGTTCTTC. Its translation: CASSPWGEGEQFF.

This clonotype was counted many times. V gene TRBV7-9 combines with J gene TRBJ2-7; D gene unclear. Germline V gives CDR1 SEHNR, CDR2 FQNEAQ (reference sequence). CDR3 length equals 13 residues. V lost 5 bases and J 2 bases, leaving 10 bases between the germline ends. The CDR3 sequence: CASSPRGTYEQYF. Written as DNA, the CDR3 is TGTGCCAGCAGCCCGCGCGGAACCTACGAGCAGTACTTC. Using reference TRBV7-9 and TRBJ2-7 for the parts outside the CDR3, the full variable domain is DTGVSQNPRHKITKRGQNVTFRCDPISEHNRLYWYRQTLGQGPEFLTYFQNEAQLEKSRLLSDRFSAERPKGSFSTLEIQRTEQGDSAMYLCASSPRGTYEQYFGPGTRLTVT.

This clonotype was seen many times. The V gene is TRBV30, the J gene TRBJ2-1; no reliable D call. Trimming pared 0 bases from V and 9 bases from J, leaving 6 bases between. Germline V gene sequence: CDR1 GTSNPN, CDR2 SVGIG (reference sequence). The CDR3 spans 11 residues. CDR3 bases: TGTGCCTGGAGTGTGGCCGCTGAGCAGTTCTTC. It is translated as CAWSVAAEQFF.

This clonotype was counted at least ten times. The chain uses TRBV5-1 and TRBJ2-1, with D maybe TRBD2 (5 bases). Germline CDR1 is SGHRS and CDR2 is YFSETQ. This CDR3 spans 13 amino acids. The V and J ends lost 0 bases and 10 bases respectively, with 11 bases between them. This CDR3 is CASSLAGRGEQFF. The CDR3 DNA reads as TGCGCCAGCAGCTTGGCCGGACGGGGAGAGCAGTTCTTC.

This clonotype came up many times. The chain couples TRBV5-6 to TRBJ2-5; D unclear. Trimming removed 1 base at V and 5 bases at J, with 12 bases between. This CDR3 has 14 residues. Germline assignment: CDR1 SGHDT and CDR2 YYEEEE. CDR3 nucleotides: TGTGCCAGCAGCTTGAGTCAGGAAGGGGAGACCCAGTACTTC. Protein product: CASSLSQEGETQYF.

This clonotype was counted many times. The J gene is TRBJ2-3, the V gene TRBV4-3, with 13 bases matching TRBD2. This CDR3 contains 17 residues. V shed 3 bases and J 3 bases; nucleotides not matched to a gene: 6. Germline assignment: CDR1 LGHNA and CDR2 YSLEER. CDR3 DNA sequence: TGCGCCAGCAGCCAGGGGACTAGCGGGATGACAACAGATACGCAGTATTTT. It is translated as CASSQGTSGMTTDTQYF.

Many counts were recorded for this clonotype. The V and J genes are TRBV28 and TRBJ2-7; D is unresolved. Per germline, CDR1 MDHEN and CDR2 SYDVKM. The CDR3 is 12 residues long. V was pared by 5 bases and J by 4 bases, with 9 bases between. CDR3 in amino acids: CASSLIRYEQYF. The CDR3 coding sequence is TGTGCCAGCAGTCTAATTCGGTACGAGCAGTACTTC.

This clonotype was detected many times. V gene TRBV29-1 combines with J gene TRBJ2-2; D uncertain. Germline V CDR1 and CDR2: SQVTM, ANQGSEA. Trimming removed 5 bases at V and 8 bases at J, with 9 bases between. This CDR3 is 11 amino acids long. CDR3 residues: CSVRSEGELFF. CDR3 bases: TGCAGCGTTCGGTCCGAGGGGGAGCTGTTTTTT.

This clonotype has a count of ten or more. The chain uses TRBV11-1 and TRBJ2-1; no firm D call. The length of the CDR3 is 14 residues. V was shortened by 1 base and J by 3 bases, with 7 bases between the two germline ends. Per germline, CDR1 SGHAT and CDR2 FQDESV (reference sequence). The CDR3 spells CASSLVQNYNEQFF. CDR3 nucleotide sequence: TGTGCCAGCAGCTTAGTACAGAACTACAATGAGCAGTTCTTC.

This clonotype was found many times. The CDR3 spells CASSLAPSPDETQYF. In nucleotides, the CDR3 is TGTGCCAGCAGCCTCGCGCCCAGTCCTGATGAGACCCAGTACTTC. J is TRBJ2-5 and V is TRBV12-3 or TRBV12-4; D is uncertain. The CDR3 sequence is 15 residues long. Trimming shortened V by 6 bases and J by 5 bases, and 19 bases separated the two germline ends.

This clonotype was seen many times. The chain couples TRBV2 to TRBJ2-2; the D is unclear. Germline CDR1 reads SNHLY; CDR2 reads FYNNEI. Deletions cut 2 bases from V and 1 base from J, with 5 bases between. The length of the CDR3 is 14 residues. CDR3 loop: CASSEFWNTGELFF. The CDR3 region has the DNA TGTGCCAGCAGTGAATTTTGGAACACCGGGGAGCTGTTTTTT.

This clonotype was observed many times. The chain uses TRBV4-1 and TRBJ2-3, with D unresolved. The V gene lost 3 bases and the J gene lost 3 bases, with 10 bases spanning the gap. Germline CDR1 is MGHRA and CDR2 is YSYEKL. This CDR3 is 14 amino acids long. As DNA, the CDR3 is TGCGCCAGCAGCCACGGAATACCAACAGATACGCAGTATTTT. This encodes CASSHGIPTDTQYF.